This paragraph reports one TCR beta chain. This specimen comes from a study of T cells expressing NK-cell markers. TCRdb reprocessed the 5' RACE reads, with one entry per CDR3 protein and no DNA. The table counts hundreds of thousands of distinct CDR3 sequences; roughly 5.2% lies in the top ten. The sequence came from a man aged 18-75 years in good health. The sequenced sample consisted of blood T cells: a sorted CD56 or NKG2C T cell subset, CD4+ or CD8+ T cells, or bulk PBMC T cells (not recorded which).

CDR3 amino acids: CAWTHFKWGRRTGELFF. V and J are TRBV30 and TRBJ2-2; the D call of TRBD1 rests on TCRdb alone, since no DNA is present to check it. This CDR3 has 17 residues. CDR1 and CDR2 (germline): GTSNPN, SVGIG (reference sequence).